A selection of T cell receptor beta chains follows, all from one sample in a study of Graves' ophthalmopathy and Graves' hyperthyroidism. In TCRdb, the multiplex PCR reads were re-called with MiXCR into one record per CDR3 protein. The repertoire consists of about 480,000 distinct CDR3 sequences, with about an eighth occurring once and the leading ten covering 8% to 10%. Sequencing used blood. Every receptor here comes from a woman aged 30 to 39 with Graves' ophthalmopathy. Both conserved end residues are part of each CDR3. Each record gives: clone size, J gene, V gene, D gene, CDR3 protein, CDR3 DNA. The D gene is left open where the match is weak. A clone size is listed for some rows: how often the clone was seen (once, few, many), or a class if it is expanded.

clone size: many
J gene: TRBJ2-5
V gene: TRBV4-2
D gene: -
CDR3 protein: CASSQDSVSGGALETQYF
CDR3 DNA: TGTGCCAGCAGCCAAGATTCCGTTTCGGGGGGCGCGTTGGAGACCCAGTACTTC

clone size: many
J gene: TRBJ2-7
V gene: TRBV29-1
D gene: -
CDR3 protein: CSVKGPRLEQYF
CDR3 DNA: TGCAGCGTGAAGGGGCCCAGGTTGGAGCAGTACTTC

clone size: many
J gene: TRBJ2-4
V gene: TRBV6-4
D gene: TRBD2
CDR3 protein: CASSEASGRGNIQYF
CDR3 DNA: TGTGCCAGCAGTGAAGCTAGCGGGAGAGGGAACATTCAGTACTTC

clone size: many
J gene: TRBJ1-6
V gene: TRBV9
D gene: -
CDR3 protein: CASSVRAGENSPLHF
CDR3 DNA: TGTGCCAGCAGCGTACGTGCAGGGGAGAATTCACCCCTCCACTTT

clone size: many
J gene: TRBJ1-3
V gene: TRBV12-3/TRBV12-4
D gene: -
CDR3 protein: CASSPYSSSGNTIYF
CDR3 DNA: TGTGCCAGCAGCCCGTACAGCAGCTCTGGAAACACCATATATTTT

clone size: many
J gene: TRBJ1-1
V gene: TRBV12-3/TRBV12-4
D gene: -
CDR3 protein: CASRPDPMNTEAFF
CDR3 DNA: TGTGCCAGCAGACCTGACCCTATGAACACTGAAGCTTTCTTT

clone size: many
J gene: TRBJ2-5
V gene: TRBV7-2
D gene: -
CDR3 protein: CASSVGSSETQYF
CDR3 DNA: TGTGCCAGCAGCGTGGGTTCCTCGGAGACCCAGTACTTC

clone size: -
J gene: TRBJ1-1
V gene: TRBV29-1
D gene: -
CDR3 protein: CSYLRTRSDEAFF
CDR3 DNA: TGCAGCTACCTGAGGACCCGGTCCGATGAAGCTTTCTTT

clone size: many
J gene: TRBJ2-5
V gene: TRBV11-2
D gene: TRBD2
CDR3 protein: CASQRPGQRGDQYF
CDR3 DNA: TGTGCCAGTCAAAGGCCAGGACAGCGGGGGGACCAGTACTTC

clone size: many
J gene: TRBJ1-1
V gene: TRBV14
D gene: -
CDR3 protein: CASSQIQNTEAFF
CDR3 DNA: TGTGCCAGCAGCCAGATACAGAACACTGAAGCTTTCTTT

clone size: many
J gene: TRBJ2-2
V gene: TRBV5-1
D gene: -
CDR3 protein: CASSFHVGRSGELFF
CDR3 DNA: TGCGCCAGCAGCTTTCATGTGGGACGGAGCGGGGAGCTGTTTTTT

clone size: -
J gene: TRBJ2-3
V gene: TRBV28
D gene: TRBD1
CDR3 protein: CASSFVQGARSDTQYF
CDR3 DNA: TGTGCCAGCAGTTTCGTACAGGGGGCTCGCTCAGATACGCAGTATTTT

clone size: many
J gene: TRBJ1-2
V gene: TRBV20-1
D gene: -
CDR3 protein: CSASSRESYGYTF
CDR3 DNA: TGCAGTGCTAGCAGCAGGGAGTCCTATGGCTACACCTTC

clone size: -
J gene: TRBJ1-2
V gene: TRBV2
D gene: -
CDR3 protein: CAGRTVANYGYTF
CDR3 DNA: TGTGCCGGCCGGACAGTAGCTAACTATGGCTACACCTTC

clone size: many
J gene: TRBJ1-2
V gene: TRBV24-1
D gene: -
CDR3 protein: CATSETGFYGYTF
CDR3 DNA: TGTGCCACCAGTGAAACCGGGTTCTATGGCTACACCTTC

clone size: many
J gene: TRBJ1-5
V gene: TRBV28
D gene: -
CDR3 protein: CASRHGVWGYQPQHF
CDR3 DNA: TGTGCCAGCCGCCACGGCGTGTGGGGCTATCAGCCCCAGCATTTT

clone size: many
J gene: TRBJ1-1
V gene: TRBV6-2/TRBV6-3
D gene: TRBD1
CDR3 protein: CASTQGNTEAFF
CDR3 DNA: TGTGCCAGCACACAGGGGAATACTGAAGCTTTCTTT